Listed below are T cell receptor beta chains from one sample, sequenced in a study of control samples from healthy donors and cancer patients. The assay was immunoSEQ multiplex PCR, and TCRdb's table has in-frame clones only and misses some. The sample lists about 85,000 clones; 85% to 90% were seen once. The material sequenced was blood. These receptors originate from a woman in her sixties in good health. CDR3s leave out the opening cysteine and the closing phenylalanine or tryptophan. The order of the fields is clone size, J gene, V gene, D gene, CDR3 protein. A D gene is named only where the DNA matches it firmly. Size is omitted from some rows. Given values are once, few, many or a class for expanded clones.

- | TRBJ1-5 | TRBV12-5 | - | ASGLDQPQH
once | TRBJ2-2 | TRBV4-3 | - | ASSRSAGPRKTAGELF
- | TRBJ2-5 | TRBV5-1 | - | ASTPAGTVQETQY
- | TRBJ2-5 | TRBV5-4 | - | ASSIQTTQETQY
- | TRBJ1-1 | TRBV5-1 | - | ASSSLPGGSNTEAF
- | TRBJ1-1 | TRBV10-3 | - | AIRITPGENTEAF
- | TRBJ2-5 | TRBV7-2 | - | ASSPGHTRETQY
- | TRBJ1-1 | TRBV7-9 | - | ASRKDTTRAF
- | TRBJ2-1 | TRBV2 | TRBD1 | ASRSPGQGDDEQF
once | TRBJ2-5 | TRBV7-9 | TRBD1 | ASSPTKGQGLQETQY
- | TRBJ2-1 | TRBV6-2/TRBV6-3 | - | ASSKGQSSYNEQF
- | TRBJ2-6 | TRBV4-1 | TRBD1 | ASSLLTLRGRGTGANVLT
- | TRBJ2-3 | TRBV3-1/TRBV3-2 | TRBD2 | ASSQLGGAVTDTQY
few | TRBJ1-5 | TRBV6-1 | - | ASSEATVRINQPQH
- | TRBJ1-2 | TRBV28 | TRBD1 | ASTPVGTGGDLGYGYT
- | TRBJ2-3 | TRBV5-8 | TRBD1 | ASSLNRGFADTQY
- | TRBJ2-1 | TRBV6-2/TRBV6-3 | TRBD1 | ASSGADRGRSEQF